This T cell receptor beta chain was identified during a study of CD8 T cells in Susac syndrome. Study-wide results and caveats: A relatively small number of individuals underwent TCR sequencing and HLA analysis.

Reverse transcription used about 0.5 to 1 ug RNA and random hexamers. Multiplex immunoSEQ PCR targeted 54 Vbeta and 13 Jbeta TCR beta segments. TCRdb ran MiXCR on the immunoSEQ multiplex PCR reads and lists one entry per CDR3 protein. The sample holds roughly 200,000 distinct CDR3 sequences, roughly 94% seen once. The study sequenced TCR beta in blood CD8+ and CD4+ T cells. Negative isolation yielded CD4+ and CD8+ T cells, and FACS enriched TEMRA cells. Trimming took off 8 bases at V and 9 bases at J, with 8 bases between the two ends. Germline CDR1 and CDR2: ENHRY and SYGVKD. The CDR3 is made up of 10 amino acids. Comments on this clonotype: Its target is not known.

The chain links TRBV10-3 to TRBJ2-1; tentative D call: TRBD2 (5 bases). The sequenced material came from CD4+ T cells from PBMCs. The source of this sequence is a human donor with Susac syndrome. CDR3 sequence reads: CAIPGSEQFF. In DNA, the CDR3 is TGTGCCATCCCGGGAAGTGAGCAGTTCTTC.